The present T cell receptor beta chain was sequenced within a study of blood T cell repertoires in COVID-19. Profiled with immunoSEQ multiplex PCR; TCRdb holds only in-frame clones, not every one. The table lists fewer than 70,000 clones, more than 75% of them singletons. This clonotype was obtained from a man aged 35 to 55 with COVID-19, enrolled during active disease. Sample: peripheral blood.

For the CDR3, the DNA is TGTGCCAGTCAGCCGGACAGGGTTGGGCAGCCCCAGCATTTT. This gives the protein CASQPDRVGQPQHF. The chain links TRBV6-5 to TRBJ1-5; 8 bases agree with TRBD1. This CDR3 comprises 14 residues. Germline loops: CDR1 MNHEY, CDR2 SVGAGI. Trimming took 9 bases from V and 7 from J; bases not matched to a gene: 11.